The entry below gives a single T cell receptor beta chain sequence along with its context. CDR1 MNHEY and CDR2 SMNVEV come from the germline V gene (reference sequence). V lost 9 bases to trimming and J lost 4 bases, with 13 bases between them. The length of the CDR3 is 13 residues. This entry comes from a study of blood T cell repertoires in COVID-19. Study background: From T cells, B-cell-depleted T cells, or PBMCs came the material, which was cDNA or gDNA.

TCRdb's table, derived via immunoSEQ multiplex PCR, lists solely in-frame clones and lacks some. This table holds about 670,000 clones, 75% to 90% found once. The clonotype was recovered from a woman between 18 and 29 years old with acute or convalescent COVID-19. The chain carries TRBV27 and TRBJ2-1; TRBD1 is a possible D gene (6 bases). The sample consisted of peripheral blood. This chain's CDR3 is CASGRDIYNEQFF. For the CDR3, the DNA is TGTGCCAGTGGCCGGGACATATACAATGAGCAGTTCTTC.